This T cell receptor (beta chain) emerged from a study of cytomegalovirus exposure and HLA in healthy donors. At the level of the study: Unique TCRs from HLA-typed donors, about 78 million of them, were held in an early data release. Whole-study findings and limits: Three chains linked to CMV were shown in vitro to be specific for CMV antigens.

V was shortened by 7 bases and J by 1 base, with 10 bases between the two germline ends. CDR1 WSHSY and CDR2 SAAADI come from the germline V gene. The CDR3 runs to 13 residues. With 60 Vbeta and 13 Jbeta primers, the PCR was carried out. Method: immunoSEQ multiplex PCR; TCRdb's copy keeps in-frame clones and lacks some. The sample consists of about 140,000 clones, 61% of them appearing once. This clone has just a few counts. Its specificity is not known. The same CDR3 is also encoded by other DNA sequences in this sample. This cohort consisted of healthy bone marrow donors. This clonotype was sampled from a male donor in good health and CMV-seronegative. The V call is TRBV10-2, the J call TRBJ1-1, with a tentative D call TRBD1 (5 bases). The sample taken for sequencing was PBMCs. CDR3 bases: TGCGCCAGCAAAGGACACCCGAACACTGAAGCTTTCTTT. This translates into CASKGHPNTEAFF.